These T cell receptor beta chains were read from a single sample in a study of graft-versus-host responses after intestinal transplantation. The table came from immunoSEQ multiplex PCR; TCRdb's copy has only in-frame clones and leaves some out. Of just over 70,000 clones listed, roughly 84% are singletons. No cognate antigen is known for these TCRs. The material sequenced was unstimulated CD4+ T cells sorted from spleen or lymph node cells, taken before transplant. These receptor sequences come from a human donor who was the organ donor for an intestinal transplant. Each CDR3 is given with its conserved first and last residue. A D gene is named only where the DNA matches it firmly. Only some rows state a clone size, as once, few, many or a class for expanded clones.

j_gene | d_gene | v_gene | abundance | CDR3aa | CDR3nt
TRBJ2-3 | - | TRBV7-3 | - | CASSLEAAPDTQYF | TGTGCCAGCAGCTTAGAGGCGGCACCCGATACGCAGTATTTT
TRBJ2-3 | - | TRBV6-1 | - | CASTSPDTQYF | TGTGCCAGCACGTCCCCAGATACGCAGTATTTT
TRBJ2-1 | - | TRBV6-5 | - | CASSIWRGLGDEQFF | TGTGCCAGCAGTATATGGAGGGGGCTAGGGGATGAGCAGTTCTTC
TRBJ1-6 | TRBD1 | TRBV2 | - | CASTRQGRNSPLHF | TGTGCCAGCACCCGACAGGGTCGAAATTCACCCCTCCACTTT
TRBJ2-1 | - | TRBV7-7 | - | CASSPASVSNEQFF | TGTGCTAGCAGCCCCGCTAGCGTTAGCAATGAGCAGTTCTTC
TRBJ1-5 | - | TRBV28 | - | CASSSWTRRENQPQHF | TGTGCCAGCAGTTCTTGGACAAGGAGGGAGAATCAGCCCCAGCATTTT
TRBJ1-1 | - | TRBV6-1 | - | CASSVSQMNTEAFF | TGTGCCAGCAGTGTATCCCAGATGAACACTGAAGCTTTCTTT
TRBJ2-3 | TRBD2 | TRBV5-1 | few | CASSFTALAGGPRDTQYF | TGCGCCAGCAGCTTCACCGCTCTAGCGGGGGGGCCTAGAGATACGCAGTATTTT
TRBJ2-5 | TRBD2 | TRBV7-9 | - | CASSFGGNLQETQYF | TGTGCCAGCAGCTTCGGGGGGAATTTGCAAGAGACCCAGTACTTC
TRBJ1-1 | TRBD1 | TRBV19 | - | CASSPRQGENTEAFF | TGTGCCAGTAGCCCTCGACAGGGGGAGAACACTGAAGCTTTCTTT
TRBJ1-1 | - | TRBV4-3 | - | CASSQDLGTEAFF | TGCGCCAGCAGCCAAGATCTCGGGACTGAAGCTTTCTTT
TRBJ2-2 | TRBD1 | TRBV19 | - | CASSRDRAIRELFF | TGTGCCAGTAGTAGGGACAGGGCGATACGGGAGCTGTTTTTT
TRBJ2-2 | - | TRBV5-1 | - | CASSLAAGTGELFF | TGCGCCAGCAGCTTGGCCGCAGGTACCGGGGAGCTGTTTTTT
TRBJ2-1 | TRBD2 | TRBV5-1 | once | CASSLTSGPQRKQFF | TGCGCCAGCAGCTTGACTAGCGGGCCACAGAGAAAACAGTTCTTC
TRBJ2-3 | TRBD1 | TRBV29-1 | - | CSVLPVWTGVTDTQYF | TGCAGCGTCCTCCCCGTTTGGACAGGAGTGACAGATACGCAGTATTTT
TRBJ1-6 | TRBD1 | TRBV6-1 | once | CASRQGQHNSPLHF | TGTGCCAGCAGGCAGGGACAGCATAATTCACCCCTCCACTTT
TRBJ2-5 | - | TRBV2 | - | CASSTTTGGETQYF | TGTGCCAGCAGTACAACGACAGGTGGAGAGACCCAGTACTTC
TRBJ2-3 | - | TRBV4-2 | - | CASSQDGGTDTQYF | TGTGCCAGCAGCCAAGATGGGGGGACAGATACGCAGTATTTT
TRBJ2-3 | TRBD2 | TRBV7-2 | - | CAIHRPSGGALTDTQYF | TGTGCCATCCATAGGCCTAGCGGGGGGGCTCTCACAGATACGCAGTATTTT
TRBJ1-2 | - | TRBV7-8 | once | CASSLADRNYGYTF | TGTGCCAGCAGCTTAGCAGACAGGAACTATGGCTACACCTTC
TRBJ1-6 | - | TRBV5-6 | - | CASSLVVPVSPLHF | TGTGCCAGCAGCTTGGTGGTACCGGTCTCACCCCTCCACTTT
TRBJ2-1 | TRBD1 | TRBV2 | - | CASSGGLSNEQFF | TGTGCCAGCTCAGGGGGCTTATCCAATGAGCAGTTCTTC
TRBJ2-3 | - | TRBV4-3 | - | CASSQELAASTDTQYF | TGCGCCAGCAGCCAAGAATTAGCGGCTAGCACAGATACGCAGTATTTT
TRBJ1-2 | TRBD1 | TRBV6-5 | - | CASSATGYGYTF | TGTGCCAGCAGTGCGACAGGGTATGGCTACACCTTC
TRBJ1-1 | TRBD1 | TRBV5-8 | - | CASSPGQGKNTEAFF | TGTGCCAGCAGTCCAGGACAGGGTAAGAACACTGAAGCTTTCTTT
TRBJ1-2 | TRBD1 | TRBV5-1 | - | CASSLADRGNGYTF | TGCGCCAGCAGCTTGGCGGACAGGGGAAATGGCTACACCTTC
TRBJ1-5 | - | TRBV28 | - | CASSLTNQPQHF | TGTGCCAGCAGTTTAACAAATCAGCCCCAGCATTTT
TRBJ2-2 | TRBD2 | TRBV5-1 | - | CASTTTSGANTGELFF | TGCGCCAGCACGACGACTAGCGGGGCGAACACCGGGGAGCTGTTTTTT
TRBJ2-2 | - | TRBV11-2 | - | CASSPTAGRLSGELFF | TGTGCCAGCAGCCCGACAGCGGGCCGCCTTAGCGGGGAGCTGTTTTTT
TRBJ1-5 | TRBD1 | TRBV28 | once | CASSLGQVGNQPQHF | TGTGCCAGCAGTCTCGGACAGGTTGGCAATCAGCCCCAGCATTTT
TRBJ2-3 | TRBD2 | TRBV19 | - | CASSDPGLAEIAQYF | TGTGCCAGTAGTGATCCGGGACTAGCGGAGATTGCGCAGTATTTT
TRBJ2-1 | TRBD2 | TRBV7-6 | - | CASSLFAGGLYNEQFF | TGTGCCAGCAGCTTATTTGCGGGGGGGCTTTACAATGAGCAGTTCTTC
TRBJ2-3 | TRBD2 | TRBV15 | - | CATSRFFVAGGGQYF | TGTGCCACCAGCAGATTCTTTGTAGCGGGGGGCGGGCAGTATTTT
TRBJ1-1 | TRBD1 | TRBV7-3 | - | CASSQRPGQQEAFF | TGTGCCAGCAGTCAAAGACCGGGACAGCAAGAAGCTTTCTTT
TRBJ2-1 | - | TRBV11-1 | - | CASSRGAPYNEQFF | TGTGCCAGCAGCCGGGGGGCCCCCTACAATGAGCAGTTCTTC
TRBJ1-4 | - | TRBV6-5 | - | CASSLTATNEKLFF | TGTGCCAGCAGCCTTACAGCAACTAATGAAAAACTGTTTTTT
TRBJ2-5 | TRBD2 | TRBV9 | - | CASSPRTSGEVAQYF | TGTGCCAGCAGCCCGCGGACTAGCGGGGAGGTGGCCCAGTACTTC
TRBJ1-3 | TRBD1 | TRBV4-3 | - | CASSQDPGQSSGNTIYF | TGCGCCAGCAGCCAAGATCCGGGACAGAGCTCTGGAAACACCATATATTTT
TRBJ2-5 | TRBD2 | TRBV14 | - | CASSQRLAAGGETQYF | TGTGCCAGCAGCCAGAGACTAGCGGCTGGGGGGGAGACCCAGTACTTC
TRBJ1-5 | - | TRBV6-5 | - | CASSYGEAQPQHF | TGTGCCAGCAGTTACGGGGAGGCGCAGCCCCAGCATTTT
TRBJ2-2 | - | TRBV19 | once | CASSVRGGLDTGELFF | TGTGCCAGTAGTGTGAGGGGAGGTTTGGACACCGGGGAGCTGTTTTTT
TRBJ1-4 | - | TRBV29-1 | - | CSATAGDLTPSEKLFF | TGCAGCGCCACCGCAGGGGATCTAACCCCTAGCGAAAAACTGTTTTTT
TRBJ1-2 | TRBD1 | TRBV5-6 | - | CASSPGQLNYGYTF | TGTGCCAGCAGCCCGGGACAGCTTAACTATGGCTACACCTTC
TRBJ1-1 | - | TRBV6-1 | - | CASTQAITGPNTEAFF | TGTGCCAGCACTCAAGCCATAACAGGCCCGAACACTGAAGCTTTCTTT
TRBJ1-2 | - | TRBV5-1 | - | CASSLEVWRTAGNYGYTF | TGCGCCAGCAGCTTGGAAGTGTGGCGGACAGCCGGCAACTATGGCTACACCTTC
TRBJ2-3 | TRBD1 | TRBV30 | - | CAWSDRGPDTQYF | TGTGCCTGGAGTGACAGGGGCCCAGATACGCAGTATTTT
TRBJ1-5 | - | TRBV10-3 | - | CAISEGILKGQLQPQHF | TGTGCCATCAGTGAAGGGATCCTCAAGGGACAATTGCAGCCCCAGCATTTT